The source of this T cell receptor (beta chain) is a study of T cell responses to AZD1222 COVID-19 vaccine. The CDR3 contains 12 residues. The V end was cut by 1 base, the J end by 5 bases, with 4 bases between. Germline V CDR1 and CDR2: SEHNR, FQNEAQ (reference sequence). The data were produced by immunoSEQ multiplex PCR, yet TCRdb's version contains in-frame clones alone and is incomplete. The sample has under 200,000 clones; approximately 90% are singletons. The chain couples TRBV7-9 to TRBJ2-3; D not resolved. The source of this sequence is an adult in good health. Here the sequenced sample was peripheral blood, taken on day 0 of AZD1222 vaccination. The CDR3 sequence is CASSLEVDTQYF. The CDR3 DNA is TGTGCCAGCAGCTTAGAGGTAGATACGCAGTATTTT.